The clone carrying this T cell receptor (beta chain) was counted only a few times. The antigen is undetermined. This record comes from a study of long-term antiretroviral therapy in people with HIV. Whole-study findings and limits: Repertoires with HIV possessed tighter CDR3 length spans than those of controls. Relative to transplant donor controls, diversity remained lower despite increasing after ART.

Every sample had 1-10 million cryopreserved PBMC in it before DNA extraction. The libraries were made with immunoSEQ v3.0 at survey level. Profiled with immunoSEQ multiplex PCR; TCRdb holds only in-frame clones, not every one. The table includes 20,000 to 25,000 clones, around three quarters detected once. Germline CDR1 and CDR2: SQVTM and ANQGSEA. This CDR3 is built from 13 residues. V lost 5 bases and J 3 bases, leaving 13 bases between the germline ends. The chain combines TRBV29-1 with TRBJ1-1; D possibly corresponds to TRBD1 (6 bases). This clonotype was obtained from a woman between 40 and 50 years old with HIV. The source was unsorted PBMCs, collected 1.1 years before starting antiretroviral therapy. The CDR3: CSVNRDGHTEAFF. For the CDR3, the DNA is TGCAGCGTTAACAGGGACGGCCACACTGAAGCTTTCTTT.